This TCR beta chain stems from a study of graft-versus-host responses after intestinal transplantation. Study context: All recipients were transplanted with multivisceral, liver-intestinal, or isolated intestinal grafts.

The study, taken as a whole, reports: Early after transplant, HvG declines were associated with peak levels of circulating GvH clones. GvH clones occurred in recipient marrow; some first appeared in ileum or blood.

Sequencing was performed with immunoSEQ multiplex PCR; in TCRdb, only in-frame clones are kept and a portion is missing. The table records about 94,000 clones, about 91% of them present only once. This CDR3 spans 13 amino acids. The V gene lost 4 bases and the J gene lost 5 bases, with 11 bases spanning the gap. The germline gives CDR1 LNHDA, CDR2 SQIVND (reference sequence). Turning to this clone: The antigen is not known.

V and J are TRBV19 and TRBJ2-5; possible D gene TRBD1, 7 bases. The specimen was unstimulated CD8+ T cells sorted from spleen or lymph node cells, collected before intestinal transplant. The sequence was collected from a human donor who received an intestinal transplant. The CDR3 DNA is TGTGCCAGTAGTAGCAGGGGGGTGGAGACCCAGTACTTC. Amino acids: CASSSRGVETQYF.